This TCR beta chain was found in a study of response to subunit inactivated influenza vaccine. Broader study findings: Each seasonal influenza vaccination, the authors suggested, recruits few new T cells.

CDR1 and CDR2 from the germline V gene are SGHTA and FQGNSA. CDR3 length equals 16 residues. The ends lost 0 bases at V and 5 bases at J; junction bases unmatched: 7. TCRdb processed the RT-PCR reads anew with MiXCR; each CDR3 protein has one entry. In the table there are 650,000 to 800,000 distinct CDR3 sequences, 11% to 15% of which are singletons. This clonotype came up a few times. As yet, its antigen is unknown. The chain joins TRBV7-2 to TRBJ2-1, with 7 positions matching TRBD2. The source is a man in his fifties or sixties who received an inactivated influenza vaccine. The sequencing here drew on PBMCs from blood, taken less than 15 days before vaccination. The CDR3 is CASSLAGGATNNEQFF. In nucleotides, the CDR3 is TGTGCCAGCAGCTTAGCGGGAGGGGCCACTAACAATGAGCAGTTCTTC.